Sequencing of this T cell receptor beta chain was carried out in a study of blood T cell repertoires in COVID-19. Study as a whole: Whether acute or convalescent, the COVID-19 samples came from the United States, Italy and Spain.

Clones were sequenced by immunoSEQ multiplex PCR, and TCRdb holds only the in-frame ones, with some missing. Of about 400,000 clones listed, about 89% are singletons. Germline lookup yields CDR1 SGHRS and CDR2 YFSETQ. The CDR3 is made up of 15 amino acids. The junction had 5 bases not matched to a gene; V was cut back by 3 bases and J by 3 bases. The sequenced material came from peripheral blood. This receptor was identified in a man aged 40-49 years with acute or convalescent COVID-19. The chain is built from TRBV5-1 and TRBJ1-4, with 7 bases aligning to TRBD1. CDR3 protein: CASSSLQGPNEKLFF. DNA for the CDR3: TGCGCCAGCAGCTCACTACAGGGGCCTAATGAAAAACTGTTTTTT.